This TCR beta chain was recorded in a study of chemoradiotherapy in HPV16-positive cancers. At the level of the study: A couple of HPV16-positive patients' cells yielded candidate HPV-specific clones and common motifs.

Germline CDR1 is SEHNR and CDR2 is FQNEAQ (reference sequence). The CDR3 loop spans 14 amino acids. V was clipped by 1 base and J by 3 bases, with 6 bases between them. Study-level findings and limits: During treatment, candidate HPV-specific clones and E7-related motifs expanded in tumor. For HPV16-positive patients, expanding HPV-responsive T cells associated with longer recurrence-free survival.

Comment on this clone: What it binds is unknown.

Repeated repertoire sampling spanned the course of chemoradiotherapy. Profiled with immunoSEQ multiplex PCR; TCRdb holds only in-frame clones, not every one. In the table there are roughly 2,400 clones, roughly 73% of which are singletons. The sequencing used tumor tissue, collected from a patient who underwent chemoradiotherapy. The rearrangement uses TRBV7-9 and TRBJ1-4; no definite D call. The origin of this receptor is a human donor with HPV-associated anogenital cancer. This chain's CDR3 is CASSLVVANEKLFF. In DNA form, the CDR3 reads TGTGCCAGCAGCTTAGTCGTCGCTAATGAAAAACTGTTTTTT.